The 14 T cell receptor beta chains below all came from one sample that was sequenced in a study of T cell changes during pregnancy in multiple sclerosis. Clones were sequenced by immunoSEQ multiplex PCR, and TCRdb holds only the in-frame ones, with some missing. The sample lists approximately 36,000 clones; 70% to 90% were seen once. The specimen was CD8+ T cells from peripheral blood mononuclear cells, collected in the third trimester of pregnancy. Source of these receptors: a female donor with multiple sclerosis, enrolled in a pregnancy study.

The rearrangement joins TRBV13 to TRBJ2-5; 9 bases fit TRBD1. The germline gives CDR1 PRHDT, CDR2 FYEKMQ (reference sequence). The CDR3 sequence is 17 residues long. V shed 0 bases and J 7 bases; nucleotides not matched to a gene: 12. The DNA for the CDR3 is TGTGCCAGCAGCTTAGGCCCCGGGACAGGGTTGAGCGGGACCCAGTACTTC. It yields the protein CASSLGPGTGLSGTQYF.

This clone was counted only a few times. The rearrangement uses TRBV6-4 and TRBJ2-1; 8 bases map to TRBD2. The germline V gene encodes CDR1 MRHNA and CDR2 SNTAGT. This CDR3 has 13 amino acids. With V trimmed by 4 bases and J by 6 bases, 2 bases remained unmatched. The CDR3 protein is CASSAGGVNEQFF. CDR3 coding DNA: TGTGCCAGCAGTGCGGGGGGGGTCAATGAGCAGTTCTTC.

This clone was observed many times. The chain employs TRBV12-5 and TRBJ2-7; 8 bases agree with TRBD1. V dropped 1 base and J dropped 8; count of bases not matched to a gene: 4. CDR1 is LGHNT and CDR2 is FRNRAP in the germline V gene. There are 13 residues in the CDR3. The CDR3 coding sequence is TGTGCTAGTGGTTTGGACCGACAGGGGAAGCAGTACTTC. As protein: CASGLDRQGKQYF.

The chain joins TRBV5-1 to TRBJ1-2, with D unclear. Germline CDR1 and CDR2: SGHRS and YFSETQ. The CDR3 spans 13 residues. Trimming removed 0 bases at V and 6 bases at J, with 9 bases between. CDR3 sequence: CASSLAGLHGYTF. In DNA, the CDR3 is TGCGCCAGCAGCTTGGCAGGTTTGCATGGCTACACCTTC.

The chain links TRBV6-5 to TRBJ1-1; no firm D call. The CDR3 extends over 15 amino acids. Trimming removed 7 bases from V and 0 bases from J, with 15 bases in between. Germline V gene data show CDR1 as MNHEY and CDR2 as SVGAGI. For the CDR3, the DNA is TGTGCCAGCAATATAGGAGGCTCTCTGAACACTGAAGCTTTCTTT. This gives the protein CASNIGGSLNTEAFF.

CDR3: CASAASGALTYEQYF. DNA of the CDR3: TGTGCCAGCGCGGCTAGCGGGGCATTAACCTACGAGCAGTACTTC. The chain carries TRBV28 and TRBJ2-7; TRBD2 aligns across 9 bases. The CDR3 runs 15 residues. With V trimmed by 8 bases and J by 2 bases, 10 bases remained unmatched. CDR1 and CDR2 (germline): MDHEN, SYDVKM.

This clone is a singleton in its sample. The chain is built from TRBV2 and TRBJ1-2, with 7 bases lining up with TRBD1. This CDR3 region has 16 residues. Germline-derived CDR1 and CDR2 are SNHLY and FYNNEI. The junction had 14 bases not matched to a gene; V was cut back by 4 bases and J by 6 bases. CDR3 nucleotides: TGTGCCAGCAGTGCGCCCGTTACAGGGGACTCCCATGGCTACACCTTC. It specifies CASSAPVTGDSHGYTF.

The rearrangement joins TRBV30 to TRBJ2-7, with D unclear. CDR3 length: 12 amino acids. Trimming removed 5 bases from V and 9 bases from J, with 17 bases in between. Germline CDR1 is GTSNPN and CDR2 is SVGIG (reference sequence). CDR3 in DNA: TGTGCCTGGGACCCCTTAGGTACGGGGCAGTACTTC. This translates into CAWDPLGTGQYF.

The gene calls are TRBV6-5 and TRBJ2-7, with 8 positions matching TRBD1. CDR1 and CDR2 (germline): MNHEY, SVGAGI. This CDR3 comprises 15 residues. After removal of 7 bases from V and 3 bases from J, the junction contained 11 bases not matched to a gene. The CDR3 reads CASTPGQGVFYEQYF. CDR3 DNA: TGTGCCAGCACCCCCGGACAGGGAGTTTTCTACGAGCAGTACTTC.

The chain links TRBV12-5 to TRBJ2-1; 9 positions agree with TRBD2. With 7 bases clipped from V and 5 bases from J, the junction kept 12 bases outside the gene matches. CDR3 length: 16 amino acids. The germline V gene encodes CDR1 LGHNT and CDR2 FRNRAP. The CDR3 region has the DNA TGTGCTAGTGCCTCAAGCGAGGCTAGCGGGGACAATGAGCAGTTCTTC. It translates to CASASSEASGDNEQFF.

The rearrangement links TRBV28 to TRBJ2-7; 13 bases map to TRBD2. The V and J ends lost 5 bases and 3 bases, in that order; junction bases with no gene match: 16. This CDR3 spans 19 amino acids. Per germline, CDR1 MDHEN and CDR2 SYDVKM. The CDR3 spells CASSPYGTSGELRFYEQYF. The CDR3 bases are TGTGCCAGCAGTCCCTACGGGACTAGCGGGGAGCTTAGATTCTACGAGCAGTACTTC.

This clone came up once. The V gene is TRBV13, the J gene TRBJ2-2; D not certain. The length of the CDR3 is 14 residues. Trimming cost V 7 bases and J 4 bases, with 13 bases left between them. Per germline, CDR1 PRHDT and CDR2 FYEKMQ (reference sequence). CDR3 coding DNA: TGTGCCAGCAACCCTTCAGAGGTCACCGGGGAGCTGTTTTTT. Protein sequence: CASNPSEVTGELFF. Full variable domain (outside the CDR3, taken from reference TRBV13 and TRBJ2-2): AAGVIQSPRHLIKEKRETATLKCYPIPRHDTVYWYQQGPGQDPQFLISFYEKMQSDKGSIPDRFSAQQFSDYHSELNMSSLELGDSALYFCASNPSEVTGELFFGEGSRLTVL.

CDR3 amino acids: CASKGTEAYEQYF. The DNA for the CDR3 is TGTGCCAGCAAGGGGACAGAAGCCTACGAGCAGTACTTC. This chain uses TRBV6-5 with TRBJ2-7; 7 positions match TRBD1. Trimming removed 7 bases from V and 2 bases from J; junction bases left unmatched: 5. From germline, CDR1 is MNHEY and CDR2 SVGAGI. CDR3 length: 13 amino acids.

In DNA form, the CDR3 reads TGTGCCAGTGCCTCCGGGACTGAGTTCTACGAGCAGTACTTC. Protein sequence: CASASGTEFYEQYF. The genes are TRBV19 and TRBJ2-7; possible D gene TRBD2, 6 bases. Trimming shortened V by 8 bases and J by 3 bases, and 17 bases separated the two germline ends. The CDR3 is 14 residues long. Germline V gene data show CDR1 as LNHDA and CDR2 as SQIVND (reference sequence).